One and the same sample provided the 4 T cell receptor delta chains below, sequenced in a study of gamma-delta chains in newborns, infants, children (dated by TCRdb to about 2019). Reads for this sample came from an Illumina MiSeq. Clonotypes were called again by TCRdb from the public reads via CATT, and duplicate nucleotide sequences were then merged into one entry. The sample table contains about 5,400 delta-chain clones; only one count was recorded for under 20% of them. The ten largest make up 5% to 6% of the sample. The source material was blood. These receptors originate from a child who was a newborn, infant or young child, either healthy, febrile or measles-vaccinated (not recorded which).

The CDR3 DNA is TGTGCCTGTGACACCATCGCCGTACTGGGGGACACCGATAAACTCATCTTT. Its translation is CACDTIAVLGDTDKLIF. The chain has TRDV2 and TRDJ1; 8 bases line up with TRDD3. TCRdb gives no J gene; it was assigned here by matching the DNA to germline. The CDR3 is 17 residues long. Looked up from germline, CDR1 is GEAIGNYY and CDR2 is EKD. After removal of 0 bases from V and 0 bases from J, the junction contained 8 bases not matched to a gene.

This clone is categorized as medium-sized. V usage is TRDV1 and J usage is TRDJ1, with a tentative D call TRDD2 (5 bases). Between the trimmed V and J ends, which lost 1 base and 9 bases, there was a span of 36 bases. In germline, CDR1 is TSWWSYY, CDR2 QGS. The CDR3 has 21 amino acids. The CDR3 spells CALGEPKPPTRRIRHDGQLIF. The CDR3 region has the DNA TGTGCTCTTGGGGAACCCAAGCCACCTACGCGGCGCATAAGGCACGATGGGCAACTCATCTTT.

Turning to this clone: A much larger clone is a single base away; this may be a read error. The J gene was identified as TRDJ1, and no V gene was called; the table gives TRDD3 as D, unverified against the DNA. There are 23 residues in the CDR3. CDR3 coding DNA: TGTGCTCTTGGGGAGAGAAAGGGACCTTCCTACCTCTGGGTGATACGGAGGGAGGATAAACTCATCTTT. This translates into CALGERKGPSYLWVIRREDKLIF.

Concerning this clone itself: An end of the junction differs from the germline gene, which may be a read error. The CDR3 DNA follows: TGTGCTCCTGGGGCTCCTATGAGGACCCCTTGGGGGATACTTGGCGATAAACTCATCTTT. It translates to CAPGAPMRTPWGILGDKLIF. The chain carries TRDV1 and TRDJ1; 10 bases fit TRDD3. Germline values: CDR1 TSWWSYY, CDR2 QGS. This CDR3 is built from 20 residues.